These T cell receptor beta chains were read from a single sample in a study of shared clonotypes between healthy human individuals. TCRdb's table, derived via immunoSEQ multiplex PCR, lists solely in-frame clones and lacks some. Here the sample spans 1.5 million to 2.5 million clones, roughly 94% being singletons. Sequenced: naive CD8+ T cells sorted from blood. All receptors come from a man in his late teens or twenties in good health. CDR3s include the opening cysteine and the closing phenylalanine or tryptophan. D genes are given only for firm matches. Clone size is not always given. Where it is, it says once, few, many or a class for expanded clones.

V	J	size	D	CDR3	DNA
TRBV6-1	TRBJ2-2	-	-	CASRRNTGELFF	TGTGCCAGTAGACGGAACACCGGGGAGCTGTTTTTT
TRBV27	TRBJ2-3	-	-	CASSLTDPSTDTQYF	TGTGCCAGCAGTTTAACGGATCCTAGCACAGATACGCAGTATTTT
TRBV29-1	TRBJ1-2	-	-	CSVVTANYGYTF	TGCAGCGTCGTAACGGCTAACTATGGCTACACCTTC
TRBV29-1	TRBJ2-1	-	TRBD2	CSVIWLAGTYNEQFF	TGCAGCGTTATATGGCTAGCGGGAACCTACAATGAGCAGTTCTTC
TRBV7-6	TRBJ2-3	-	-	CASSLALEGSPDTQYF	TGTGCCAGCAGCTTAGCGCTGGAGGGGAGTCCAGATACGCAGTATTTT
TRBV28	TRBJ1-6	-	-	CASSYGTYNSPLHF	TGTGCCAGCAGTTATGGGACTTATAATTCACCCCTCCACTTT
TRBV4-3	TRBJ2-2	-	TRBD2	CASSFRLAGAQGAGELFF	TGCGCCAGCAGCTTCCGACTAGCGGGCGCTCAAGGTGCCGGGGAGCTGTTTTTT
TRBV2	TRBJ2-1	-	-	CASSDVVGLPYNEQFF	TGTGCCAGCAGTGATGTGGTGGGACTCCCCTACAATGAGCAGTTCTTC
TRBV27	TRBJ2-1	-	TRBD2	CASSLLEPSGYNEQFF	TGTGCCAGCAGTTTACTCGAGCCTAGCGGGTACAATGAGCAGTTCTTC
TRBV7-2	TRBJ2-1	-	-	CASSLEAGNLYNEQFF	TGTGCCAGCAGCTTAGAGGCAGGGAATTTGTACAATGAGCAGTTCTTC
TRBV2	TRBJ1-1	-	-	CASSESGVGRGSRTEAFF	TGTGCCAGCAGTGAAAGTGGGGTCGGCAGGGGTAGCCGCACTGAAGCTTTCTTT
TRBV7-6	TRBJ1-1	-	-	CASSEGWSTEAFF	TGTGCCAGCAGCGAAGGGTGGAGCACTGAAGCTTTCTTT
TRBV27	TRBJ2-1	-	-	CASALAGNYNEQFF	TGTGCCAGCGCTCTCGCGGGGAACTACAATGAGCAGTTCTTC
TRBV9	TRBJ2-1	-	-	CASSVARARINNEQFF	TGTGCCAGCAGCGTAGCTCGGGCACGGATAAACAATGAGCAGTTCTTC
TRBV13	TRBJ1-2	-	-	CASSFESGALYGYTF	TGTGCCAGCAGCTTCGAATCAGGGGCCCTCTATGGCTACACCTTC
TRBV6-1	TRBJ1-1	-	-	CASSPRIENTEAFF	TGTGCCAGCAGTCCGAGGATAGAGAACACTGAAGCTTTCTTT
TRBV10-3	TRBJ2-3	-	-	CASIADLALTDTQYF	TGTGCCTCAATAGCAGACCTAGCATTGACAGATACGCAGTATTTT
TRBV5-4	TRBJ1-5	-	-	CASSLSPNQPQHF	TGTGCCAGCAGCTTGTCCCCCAATCAGCCCCAGCATTTT
TRBV19	TRBJ2-1	-	-	CASSLRGAYNEQFF	TGTGCCAGTAGTCTCAGGGGAGCCTACAATGAGCAGTTCTTC
TRBV27	TRBJ1-2	-	TRBD1	CASSETGVPSYGYTF	TGTGCCAGCAGTGAAACAGGGGTCCCTTCCTATGGCTACACCTTC
TRBV30	TRBJ2-1	-	TRBD1	CAWSTDRGEQFF	TGTGCCTGGAGTACAGACAGGGGTGAGCAGTTCTTC
TRBV2	TRBJ2-2	-	TRBD2	CASRGTSGPVTGELFF	TGTGCCAGCAGGGGGACTAGCGGACCTGTTACCGGGGAGCTGTTTTTT
TRBV18	TRBJ2-3	-	-	CASSPLGSTDTQYF	TGTGCCAGCTCACCACTTGGAAGCACAGATACGCAGTATTTT
TRBV6-5	TRBJ1-1	-	TRBD1	CASSQGAHTEAFF	TGTGCCAGCTCCCAGGGGGCTCACACTGAAGCTTTCTTT
TRBV5-1	TRBJ2-1	-	TRBD2	CASSKTREASYNEQFF	TGCGCCAGCAGCAAGACGCGGGAGGCATCCTACAATGAGCAGTTCTTC
TRBV19	TRBJ1-2	-	-	CASSIDHRGQGYGYTF	TGTGCCAGTAGTATAGATCATCGCGGCCAGGGCTATGGCTACACCTTC
TRBV6-5	TRBJ1-1	-	-	CASSYIWGRDTEAFF	TGTGCCAGCAGTTACATTTGGGGGCGTGACACTGAAGCTTTCTTT
TRBV7-9	TRBJ2-7	-	-	CASSLGLVGLGDEQYF	TGTGCCAGCAGCTTAGGGCTTGTTGGGCTAGGGGACGAGCAGTACTTC
TRBV7-9	TRBJ1-2	-	-	CASTSGHGYTF	TGTGCCAGCACCTCAGGGCACGGCTACACCTTC
TRBV4-1	TRBJ2-3	-	-	CASSPRGGGPITDTQYF	TGCGCCAGCAGCCCCCGTGGTGGGGGGCCTATCACAGATACGCAGTATTTT
TRBV15	TRBJ1-5	-	-	CATSRDRGNQPQHF	TGTGCCACCAGCAGAGATCGTGGCAATCAGCCCCAGCATTTT
TRBV29-1	TRBJ2-2	-	-	CSVGGWGTTGELFF	TGCAGCGTTGGGGGTTGGGGGACCACCGGGGAGCTGTTTTTT
TRBV6-5	TRBJ2-1	once	TRBD2	CASSSLTSGNENEQFF	TGTGCCAGCAGTTCCCTGACTAGCGGGAACGAAAATGAGCAGTTCTTC
TRBV28	TRBJ1-2	-	-	CASKGHGYTF	TGTGCCAGCAAGGGGCACGGCTACACCTTC
TRBV19	TRBJ1-2	-	-	CASSPGWGASHSTYGYTF	TGTGCCAGTAGTCCCGGGTGGGGGGCTTCCCATTCCACCTATGGCTACACCTTC
TRBV19	TRBJ2-7	-	TRBD1	CASSIATGDSYEQYF	TGTGCCAGTAGTATAGCCACAGGGGATTCCTACGAGCAGTACTTC
TRBV4-1	TRBJ2-5	-	-	CASSHQGTLEETQYF	TGCGCCAGCAGCCACCAAGGGACACTAGAAGAGACCCAGTACTTC
TRBV4-2	TRBJ1-6	-	-	CASSQVGDRYNSPLHF	TGTGCCAGCAGCCAAGTAGGCGACCGCTATAATTCACCCCTCCACTTT
TRBV6-5	TRBJ2-1	-	TRBD1	CASSSGQLSYNEQFF	TGTGCCAGCAGCTCGGGACAGCTTTCCTACAATGAGCAGTTCTTC
TRBV10-2	TRBJ2-3	-	-	CASSESGGAWGTDTQYF	TGCGCCAGCAGTGAGTCAGGAGGAGCCTGGGGCACAGATACGCAGTATTTT
TRBV2	TRBJ2-7	-	-	CASSEIEGPDEQYF	TGTGCCAGCAGTGAAATTGAGGGTCCGGACGAGCAGTACTTC
TRBV7-9	TRBJ2-1	-	TRBD1	CATARRGQHVEQFF	TGTGCCACCGCCCGTCGGGGACAGCACGTGGAGCAGTTCTTC
TRBV6-1	TRBJ2-7	-	TRBD1	CASSGYPGQGANEQYF	TGTGCCAGCAGTGGCTACCCGGGACAGGGGGCCAACGAGCAGTACTTC
TRBV4-1	TRBJ2-7	-	-	CASSWLVAYEQYF	TGCGCCAGCAGCTGGTTAGTGGCCTACGAGCAGTACTTC
TRBV7-6	TRBJ1-2	-	-	CASSLALGPTYGYTF	TGTGCCAGCAGCTTAGCGCTCGGGCCAACCTATGGCTACACCTTC
TRBV29-1	TRBJ2-5	-	-	CSVEADFGETQYF	TGCAGCGTTGAAGCCGACTTTGGAGAGACCCAGTACTTC
TRBV30	TRBJ2-1	-	-	CAWRLENEQFF	TGTGCCTGGAGACTCGAGAATGAGCAGTTCTTC
TRBV7-8	TRBJ1-2	-	TRBD1	CASSQGDSPIYGYTF	TGTGCCAGCAGCCAAGGGGACAGTCCTATTTATGGCTACACCTTC
TRBV7-9	TRBJ2-2	-	-	CASSDGANTGELFF	TGTGCCAGTTCCGACGGGGCGAACACCGGGGAGCTGTTTTTT
TRBV19	TRBJ2-7	-	TRBD1	CASSPGQEYYEQYF	TGTGCCAGTAGTCCGGGACAGGAGTACTACGAGCAGTACTTC
TRBV30	TRBJ2-7	-	-	CAWSRGSEQYF	TGTGCCTGGAGCAGAGGGAGCGAGCAGTACTTC
TRBV29-1	TRBJ1-4	-	-	CSVRGNNEKLFF	TGCAGCGTGAGGGGGAATAATGAAAAACTGTTTTTT
TRBV4-3	TRBJ2-3	-	-	CASSYYIDTVTQYF	TGCGCCAGCAGCTACTACATAGACACAGTAACGCAGTATTTT
TRBV7-9	TRBJ2-7	-	-	CASSPGFSYEQYF	TGTGCCAGCAGCCCAGGGTTTTCCTACGAGCAGTACTTC
TRBV6-1	TRBJ1-3	once	-	CASSALRGSGNTIYF	TGTGCCAGCAGCGCCCTCCGGGGCTCTGGAAACACCATATATTTT
TRBV29-1	TRBJ1-2	-	-	CSVDRGLYGYTF	TGCAGCGTTGATCGGGGTTTATATGGCTACACCTTC
TRBV7-6	TRBJ2-2	-	-	CASSLEGTGELFF	TGTGCCAGCAGCTTAGAAGGTACCGGGGAGCTGTTTTTT
TRBV4-3	TRBJ2-2	-	-	CASSQDSGRGYTGELFF	TGCGCCAGCAGCCAAGATTCGGGACGGGGATACACCGGGGAGCTGTTTTTT